This T cell receptor beta chain was identified in a study of OX40 agonist ivuxolimab in advanced cancers. Regarding the study as a whole: The 0.1-3.0 mg/kg partial responders had among the lowest clonal expansion.

The CDR3 totals 11 residues. Germline assignment: CDR1 GTSNPN and CDR2 SVGIG (reference sequence). V lost 8 bases, J lost 1 base, and 8 bases lay in between. In its sample, this clone was seen a few times. Its matching antigen is unknown. Assay: immunoSEQ multiplex PCR; the TCRdb copy retains only in-frame clones and omits some. The data show about 100,000 clones, roughly 90% seen once. This receptor was taken from an adult with an advanced solid tumor such as melanoma, head and neck, liver or kidney cancer. Specimen: CD4+ or CD8+ T cells sorted from blood, collected in a trial of the OX40 agonist ivuxolimab. The chain couples TRBV30 to TRBJ1-1; D is unresolved. CDR3 amino acids: CAAKGNTEAFF. CDR3 coding DNA: TGTGCCGCGAAGGGGAACACTGAAGCTTTCTTT.